The following is a T cell receptor beta chain sequence with its context. No antigen is known for it. The record originates from a study of CD8+CD57+ T cells in acquired aplastic anemia. On the study more broadly: When averaged, DNA from sorted CD4+ and CD8+ cells came to about 3 ug. Whole-study findings and limits: Approximately 28 CD8+ CDR3 sequences were shared between patients and controls.

V was shortened by 0 bases and J by 2 bases, with 6 bases between the two germline ends. The length of the CDR3 is 14 residues. Germline lookup yields CDR1 SGHTA and CDR2 FQGNSA. Patients who underwent sequencing had shown CD8+CD57+ cell expansion by flow cytometry. Patients had received no therapy at the time of blood sampling. TCR beta VDJ and CDR3 profiles were obtained from a genomic DNA template. TCRdb reanalysed the reads using MiXCR and keeps one entry per CDR3 protein. The sample lists some 120,000 distinct CDR3 sequences, 55% to 70% occurring once. Sequencing was done on a sample of sorted CD4+, CD8+, or CD8+CD57+ T cells (not recorded which) from PBMCs. The TCR originated in a human donor with aplastic anemia. The J gene is TRBJ2-3, the V gene TRBV7-2; D call uncertain. The CDR3 DNA follows: TGTGCCAGCAGCTTAGCTTTGACCACAGATACGCAGTATTTT. Amino acid sequence: CASSLALTTDTQYF.